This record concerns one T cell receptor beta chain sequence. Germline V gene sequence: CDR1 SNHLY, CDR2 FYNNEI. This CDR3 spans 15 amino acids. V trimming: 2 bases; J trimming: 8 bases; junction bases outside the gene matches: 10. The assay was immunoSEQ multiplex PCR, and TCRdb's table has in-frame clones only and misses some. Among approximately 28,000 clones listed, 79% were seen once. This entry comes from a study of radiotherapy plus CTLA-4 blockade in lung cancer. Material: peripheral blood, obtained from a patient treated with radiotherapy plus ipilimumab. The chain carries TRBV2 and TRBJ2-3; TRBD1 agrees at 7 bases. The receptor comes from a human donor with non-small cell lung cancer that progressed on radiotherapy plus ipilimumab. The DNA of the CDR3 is TGTGCCAGCAGTGAAATAGGGGGCTCTGTAGGTACGCAGTATTTT. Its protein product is CASSEIGGSVGTQYF.